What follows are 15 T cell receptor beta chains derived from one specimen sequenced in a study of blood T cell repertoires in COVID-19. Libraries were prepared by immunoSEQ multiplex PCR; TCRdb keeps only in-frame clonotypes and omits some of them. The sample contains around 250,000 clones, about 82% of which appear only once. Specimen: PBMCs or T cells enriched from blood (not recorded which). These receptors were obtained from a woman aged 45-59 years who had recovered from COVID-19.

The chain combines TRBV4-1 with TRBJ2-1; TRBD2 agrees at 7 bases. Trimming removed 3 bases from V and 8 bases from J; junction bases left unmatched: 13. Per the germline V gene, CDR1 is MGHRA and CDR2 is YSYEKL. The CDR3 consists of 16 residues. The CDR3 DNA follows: TGCGCCAGCAGCCACAGAGCGGGGTTCGGCGGGTATGAGCAGTTCTTC. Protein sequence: CASSHRAGFGGYEQFF.

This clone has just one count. The CDR3 sequence: CASSLSSVTEAFF. DNA of the CDR3: TGTGCCAGCAGTTTATCCTCCGTCACTGAAGCTTTCTTT. The chain links TRBV27 to TRBJ1-1; no firm D call. The CDR3 length is 13 residues. Trimming took off 0 bases at V and 4 bases at J, with 6 bases between the two ends. Germline V lookup: CDR1 MNHEY, CDR2 SMNVEV (reference sequence).

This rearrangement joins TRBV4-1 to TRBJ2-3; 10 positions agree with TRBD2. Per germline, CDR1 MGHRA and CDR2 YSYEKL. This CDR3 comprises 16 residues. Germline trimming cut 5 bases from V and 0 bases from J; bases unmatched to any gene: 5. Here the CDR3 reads CASSSGLAASTDTQYF. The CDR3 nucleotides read TGCGCCAGCAGCTCCGGACTAGCGGCAAGCACAGATACGCAGTATTTT.

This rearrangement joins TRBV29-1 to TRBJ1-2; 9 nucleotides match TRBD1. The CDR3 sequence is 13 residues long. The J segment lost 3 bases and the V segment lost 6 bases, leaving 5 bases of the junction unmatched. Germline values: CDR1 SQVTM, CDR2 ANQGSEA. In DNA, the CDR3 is TGCAGCGTAGAGGACAGGGGCTACTATGGCTACACCTTC. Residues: CSVEDRGYYGYTF.

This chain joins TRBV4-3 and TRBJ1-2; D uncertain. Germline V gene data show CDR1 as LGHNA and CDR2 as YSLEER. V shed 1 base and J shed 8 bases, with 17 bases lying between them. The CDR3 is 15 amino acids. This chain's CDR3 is CASSQVPPEALGYTF. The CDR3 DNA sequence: TGCGCCAGCAGCCAAGTTCCCCCCGAGGCCTTGGGCTACACCTTC.

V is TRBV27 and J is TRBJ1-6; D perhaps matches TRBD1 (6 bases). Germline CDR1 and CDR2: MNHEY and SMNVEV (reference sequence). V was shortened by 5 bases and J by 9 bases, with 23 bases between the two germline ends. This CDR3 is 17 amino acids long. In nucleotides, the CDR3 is TGTGCCAGCAGTCCCACCGGGACATCCACCCCCATTTCACCCCTCCACTTT. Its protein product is CASSPTGTSTPISPLHF.

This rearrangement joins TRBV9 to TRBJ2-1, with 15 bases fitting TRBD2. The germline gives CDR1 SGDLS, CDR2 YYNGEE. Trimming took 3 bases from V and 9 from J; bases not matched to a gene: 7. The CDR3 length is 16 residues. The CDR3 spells CASSGGGTSGRIEQFF. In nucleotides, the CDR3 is TGTGCCAGCAGCGGTGGTGGGACTAGCGGGAGGATTGAGCAGTTCTTC. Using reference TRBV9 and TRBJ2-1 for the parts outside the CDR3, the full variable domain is DSGVTQTPKHLITATGQRVTLRCSPRSGDLSVYWYQQSLDQGLQFLIQYYNGEERAKGNILERFSAQQFPDLHSELNLSSLELGDSALYFCASSGGGTSGRIEQFFGPGTRLTVL.

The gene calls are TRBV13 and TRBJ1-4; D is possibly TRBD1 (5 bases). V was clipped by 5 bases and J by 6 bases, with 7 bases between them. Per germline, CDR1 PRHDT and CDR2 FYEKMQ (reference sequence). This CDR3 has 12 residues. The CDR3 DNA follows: TGTGCCAGCAGCCGCAGGGATGAAAAACTGTTTTTT. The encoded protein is CASSRRDEKLFF.

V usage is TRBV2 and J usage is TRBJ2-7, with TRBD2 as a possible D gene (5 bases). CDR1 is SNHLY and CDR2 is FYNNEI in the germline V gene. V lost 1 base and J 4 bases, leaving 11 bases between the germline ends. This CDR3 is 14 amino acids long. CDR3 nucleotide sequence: TGTGCCAGCAGTGAAGGGGAGTTGGGTTACGAGCAGTACTTC. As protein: CASSEGELGYEQYF.

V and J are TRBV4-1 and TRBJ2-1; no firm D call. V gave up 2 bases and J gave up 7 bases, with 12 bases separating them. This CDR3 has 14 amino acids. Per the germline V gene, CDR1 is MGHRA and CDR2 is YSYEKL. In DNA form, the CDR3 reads TGCGCCAGCAGCCAAAGTCTCAACTTGAATGAGCAGTTCTTC. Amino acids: CASSQSLNLNEQFF.

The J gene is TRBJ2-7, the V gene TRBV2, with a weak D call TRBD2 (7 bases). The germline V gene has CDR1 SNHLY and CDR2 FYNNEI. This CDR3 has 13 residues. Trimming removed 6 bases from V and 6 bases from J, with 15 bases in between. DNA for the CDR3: TGTGCCAGCAGGGGCGGGGGCTTGGCCGAGCAGTACTTC. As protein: CASRGGGLAEQYF. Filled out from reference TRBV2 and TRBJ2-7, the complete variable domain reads EPEVTQTPSHQVTQMGQEVILRCVPISNHLYFYWYRQILGQKVEFLVSFYNNEISEKSEIFDDQFSVERPDGSNFTLKIRSTKLEDSAMYFCASRGGGLAEQYFGPGTRLTVT.

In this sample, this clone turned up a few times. This CDR3 is CASSQDVSGWVGDGGYTF. In DNA, the CDR3 is TGCGCCAGCAGCCAAGATGTTTCAGGCTGGGTCGGGGATGGAGGCTACACCTTC. This chain connects TRBV4-3 to TRBJ1-2; no clear D gene. V was cut by 0 bases and J by 8 bases, with 25 bases left in between. Germline V gives CDR1 LGHNA, CDR2 YSLEER. The CDR3 totals 18 residues.

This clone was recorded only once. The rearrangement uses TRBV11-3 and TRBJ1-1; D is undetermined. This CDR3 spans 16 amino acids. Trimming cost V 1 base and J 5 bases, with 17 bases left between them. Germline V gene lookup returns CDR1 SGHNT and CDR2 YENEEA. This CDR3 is CASSLGAARFTTEAFF. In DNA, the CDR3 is TGTGCCAGCAGCTTAGGGGCAGCACGCTTCACTACTGAAGCTTTCTTT.

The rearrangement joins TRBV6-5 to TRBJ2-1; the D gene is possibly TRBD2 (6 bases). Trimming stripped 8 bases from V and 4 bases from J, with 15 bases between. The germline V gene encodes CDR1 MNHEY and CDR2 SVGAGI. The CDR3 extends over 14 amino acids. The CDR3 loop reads CASRRAGSYNEQFF. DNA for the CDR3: TGTGCCAGCCGTCGGGCGGGGTCTTACAATGAGCAGTTCTTC.

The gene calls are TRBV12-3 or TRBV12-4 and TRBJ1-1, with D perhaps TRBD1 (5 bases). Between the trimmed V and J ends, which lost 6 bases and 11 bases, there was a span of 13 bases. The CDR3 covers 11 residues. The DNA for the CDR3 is TGTGCCAGCAGGTACGGTCGGGGGGCTTTCTTT. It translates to CASRYGRGAFF.